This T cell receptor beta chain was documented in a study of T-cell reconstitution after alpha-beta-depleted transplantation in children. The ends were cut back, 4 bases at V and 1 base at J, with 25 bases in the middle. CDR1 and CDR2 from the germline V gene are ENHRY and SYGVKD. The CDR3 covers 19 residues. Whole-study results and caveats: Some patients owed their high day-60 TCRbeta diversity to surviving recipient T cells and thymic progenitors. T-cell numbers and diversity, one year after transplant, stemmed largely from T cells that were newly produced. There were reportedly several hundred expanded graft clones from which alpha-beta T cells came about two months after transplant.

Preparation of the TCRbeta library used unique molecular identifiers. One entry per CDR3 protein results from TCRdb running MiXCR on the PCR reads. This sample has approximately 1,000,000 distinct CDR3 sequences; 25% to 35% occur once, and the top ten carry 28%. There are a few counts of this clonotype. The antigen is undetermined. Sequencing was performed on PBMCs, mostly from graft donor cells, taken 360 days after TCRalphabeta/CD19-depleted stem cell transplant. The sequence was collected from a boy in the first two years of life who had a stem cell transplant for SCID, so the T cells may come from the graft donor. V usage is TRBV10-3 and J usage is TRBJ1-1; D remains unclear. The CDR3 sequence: CAISALPRSLGTGNTEAFF. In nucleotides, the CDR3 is TGTGCCATCAGTGCTCTTCCGAGATCGCTTGGTACTGGGAACACTGAAGCTTTCTTT.